The TCR beta chain described here comes from a study of T cells expressing NK-cell markers. Study at large: Sorted CD3+CD56+NKG2C+, CD3+CD56+NKG2C- and CD3+CD56-NKG2C+ T cells supplied TCR beta repertoires.

Broader study findings: As a fraction of CD8+ T cells, dominant NKG2C+ clonotypes reached roughly 1.0-7.5% in six donors.

Researchers built TCR beta cDNA using 5'RACE template switching with UMIs. TCRdb derives one entry per CDR3 protein from the 5' RACE reads, leaving out DNA. This table holds about 460,000 distinct CDR3 sequences. This CDR3 is built from 14 residues. With respect to this clonotype: Its antigen is not known.

The source of this sequence is a woman in her fifties or sixties in good health. The chain couples TRBV12-3 or TRBV12-4 to TRBJ1-5; TCRdb outputs TRBD1, but without DNA this stays unchecked. The sequenced sample consisted of blood T cells: a sorted CD56 or NKG2C T cell subset, CD4+ or CD8+ T cells, or bulk PBMC T cells (not recorded which). CDR3 region: CASTRTGGNQPQHF.